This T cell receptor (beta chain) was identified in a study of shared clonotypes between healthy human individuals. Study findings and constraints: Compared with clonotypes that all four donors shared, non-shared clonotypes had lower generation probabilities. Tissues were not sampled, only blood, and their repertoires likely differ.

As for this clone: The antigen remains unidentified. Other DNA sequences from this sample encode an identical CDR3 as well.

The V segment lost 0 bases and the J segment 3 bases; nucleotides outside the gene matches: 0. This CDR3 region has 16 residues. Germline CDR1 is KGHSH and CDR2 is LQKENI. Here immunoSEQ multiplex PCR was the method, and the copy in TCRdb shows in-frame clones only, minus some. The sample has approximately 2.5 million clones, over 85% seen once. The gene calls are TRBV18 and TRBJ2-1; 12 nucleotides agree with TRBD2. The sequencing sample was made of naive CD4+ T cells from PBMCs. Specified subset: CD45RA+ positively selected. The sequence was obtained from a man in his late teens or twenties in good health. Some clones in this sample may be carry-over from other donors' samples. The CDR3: CASSPPTSGGYNEQFF. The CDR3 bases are TGTGCCAGCTCACCACCGACTAGCGGGGGCTACAATGAGCAGTTCTTC.